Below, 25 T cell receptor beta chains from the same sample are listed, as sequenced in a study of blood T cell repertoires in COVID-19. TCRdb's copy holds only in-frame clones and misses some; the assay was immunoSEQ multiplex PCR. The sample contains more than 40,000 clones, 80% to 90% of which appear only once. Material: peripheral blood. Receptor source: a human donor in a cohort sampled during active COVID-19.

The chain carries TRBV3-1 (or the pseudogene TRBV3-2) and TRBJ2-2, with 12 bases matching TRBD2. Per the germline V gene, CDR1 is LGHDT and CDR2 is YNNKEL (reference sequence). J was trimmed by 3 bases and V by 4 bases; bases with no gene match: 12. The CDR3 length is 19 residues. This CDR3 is CASSRQKSSGGAHTGELFF. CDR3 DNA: TGTGCCAGCAGCCGCCAGAAGTCTAGCGGGGGGGCCCACACCGGGGAGCTGTTTTTT.

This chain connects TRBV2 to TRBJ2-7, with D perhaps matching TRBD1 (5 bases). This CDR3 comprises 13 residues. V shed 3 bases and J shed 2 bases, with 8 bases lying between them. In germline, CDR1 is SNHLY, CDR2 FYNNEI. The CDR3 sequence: CASSEGPTYEQYF. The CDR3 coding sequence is TGTGCCAGCAGTGAGGGGCCAACCTACGAGCAGTACTTC.

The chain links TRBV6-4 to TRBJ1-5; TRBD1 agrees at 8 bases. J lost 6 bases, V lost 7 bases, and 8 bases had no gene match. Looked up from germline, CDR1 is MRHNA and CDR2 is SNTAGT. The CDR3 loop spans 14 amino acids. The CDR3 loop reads CASKGQVKSQPQHF. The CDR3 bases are TGTGCCAGCAAGGGACAGGTGAAGAGTCAGCCCCAGCATTTT.

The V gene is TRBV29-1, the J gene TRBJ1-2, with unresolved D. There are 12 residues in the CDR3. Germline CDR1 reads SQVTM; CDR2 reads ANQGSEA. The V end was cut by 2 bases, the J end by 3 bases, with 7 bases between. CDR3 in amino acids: CSVEWRDYGYTF. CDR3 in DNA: TGCAGCGTTGAATGGAGAGACTATGGCTACACCTTC.

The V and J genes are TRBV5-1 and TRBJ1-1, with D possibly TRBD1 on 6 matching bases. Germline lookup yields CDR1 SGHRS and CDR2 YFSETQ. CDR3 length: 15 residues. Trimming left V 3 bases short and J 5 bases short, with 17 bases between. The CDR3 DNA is TGCGCCAGCAGCTCCTCTCCGGACAGCGCGACTGAAGCTTTCTTT. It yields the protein CASSSSPDSATEAFF.

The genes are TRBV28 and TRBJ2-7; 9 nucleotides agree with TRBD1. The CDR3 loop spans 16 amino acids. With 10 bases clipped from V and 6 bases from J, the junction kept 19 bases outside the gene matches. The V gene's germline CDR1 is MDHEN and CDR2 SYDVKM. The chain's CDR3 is CATVSLPGQGPPEQYF. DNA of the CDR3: TGTGCCACTGTATCACTCCCGGGACAGGGTCCCCCCGAGCAGTACTTC.

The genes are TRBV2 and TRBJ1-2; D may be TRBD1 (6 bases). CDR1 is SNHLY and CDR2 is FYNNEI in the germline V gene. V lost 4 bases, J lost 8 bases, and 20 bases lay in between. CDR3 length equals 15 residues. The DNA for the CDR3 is TGTGCCAGCAGTGGGGGGCAGGCGCCAGAGATGGGCTACACCTTC. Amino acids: CASSGGQAPEMGYTF. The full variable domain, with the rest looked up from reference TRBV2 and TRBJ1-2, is EPEVTQTPSHQVTQMGQEVILRCVPISNHLYFYWYRQILGQKVEFLVSFYNNEISEKSEIFDDQFSVERPDGSNFTLKIRSTKLEDSAMYFCASSGGQAPEMGYTFGSGTRLTVV.

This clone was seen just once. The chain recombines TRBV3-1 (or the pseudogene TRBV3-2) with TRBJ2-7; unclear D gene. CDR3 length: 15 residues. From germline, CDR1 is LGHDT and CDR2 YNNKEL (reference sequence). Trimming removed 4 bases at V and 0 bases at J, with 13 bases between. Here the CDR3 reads CASSLQRSSSYEQYF. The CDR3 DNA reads TGTGCCAGCAGCCTTCAACGGAGTAGCTCCTACGAGCAGTACTTC.

CDR3: CASSQFGTGNRNEQFF. CDR3 nucleotide sequence: TGTGCCAGCAGCCAATTTGGGACTGGCAATAGGAATGAGCAGTTCTTC. V is TRBV4-2 and J is TRBJ2-1; D might be TRBD2 (6 bases). The CDR3 length is 16 residues. The germline V gene has CDR1 LGHNA and CDR2 YNFKEQ. V was clipped by 2 bases and J by 7 bases, with 18 bases between them.

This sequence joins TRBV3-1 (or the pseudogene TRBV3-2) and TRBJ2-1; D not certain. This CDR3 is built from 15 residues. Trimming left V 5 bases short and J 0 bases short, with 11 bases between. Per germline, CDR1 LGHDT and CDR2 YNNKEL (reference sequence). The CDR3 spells CASSSNPSSYNEQFF. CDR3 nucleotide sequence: TGTGCCAGCAGCTCCAACCCGAGCTCCTACAATGAGCAGTTCTTC.

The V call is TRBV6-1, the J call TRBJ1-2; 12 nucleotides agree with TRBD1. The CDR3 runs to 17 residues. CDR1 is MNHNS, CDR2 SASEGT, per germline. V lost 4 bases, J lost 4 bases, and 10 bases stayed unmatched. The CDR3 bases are TGTGCCAGCAGTGGTAGGGGCGGGACAGGGGGCCTCTATGGCTACACCTTC. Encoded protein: CASSGRGGTGGLYGYTF.

The CDR3 bases are TGTGCCAGCAGCGGGTTAAGGACTAGCGGGAGTGATGAGCAGTTCTTC. Its translation is CASSGLRTSGSDEQFF. This chain joins TRBV27 and TRBJ2-1; 13 bases are shared with TRBD2. The V segment lost 6 bases and the J segment 8 bases; nucleotides outside the gene matches: 10. The CDR3 runs to 16 residues. Germline CDR1 and CDR2: MNHEY and SMNVEV (reference sequence).

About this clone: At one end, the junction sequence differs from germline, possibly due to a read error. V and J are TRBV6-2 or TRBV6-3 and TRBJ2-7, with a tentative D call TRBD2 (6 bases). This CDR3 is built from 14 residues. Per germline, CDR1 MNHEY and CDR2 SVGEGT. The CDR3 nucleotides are TGTGCCGGCAGTTACGAGGGCCGGGGGAACGAGCAGTACTTC. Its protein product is CAGSYEGRGNEQYF.

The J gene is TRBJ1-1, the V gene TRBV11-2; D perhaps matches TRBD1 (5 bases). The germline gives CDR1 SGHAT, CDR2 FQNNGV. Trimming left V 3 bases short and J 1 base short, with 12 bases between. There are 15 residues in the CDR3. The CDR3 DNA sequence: TGTGCCAGCAGCTTCCTCGGAGGGGAGAACACTGAAGCTTTCTTT. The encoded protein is CASSFLGGENTEAFF.

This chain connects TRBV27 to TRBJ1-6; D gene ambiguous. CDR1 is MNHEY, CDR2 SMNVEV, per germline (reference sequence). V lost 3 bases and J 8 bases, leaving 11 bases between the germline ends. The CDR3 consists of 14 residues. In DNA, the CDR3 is TGTGCCAGCAGTTTGGCACGAGGTGATTCACCCCTCCACTTT. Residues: CASSLARGDSPLHF.

The CDR3: CASKGGSGYEQYF. CDR3 DNA sequence: TGTGCCAGCAAGGGGGGGAGCGGATACGAGCAGTACTTC. This sequence joins TRBV2 and TRBJ2-7, with TRBD2 as a possible D gene (7 bases). V gave up 7 bases and J gave up 4 bases, with 14 bases separating them. CDR3 length: 13 amino acids. CDR1 SNHLY and CDR2 FYNNEI come from the germline V gene.

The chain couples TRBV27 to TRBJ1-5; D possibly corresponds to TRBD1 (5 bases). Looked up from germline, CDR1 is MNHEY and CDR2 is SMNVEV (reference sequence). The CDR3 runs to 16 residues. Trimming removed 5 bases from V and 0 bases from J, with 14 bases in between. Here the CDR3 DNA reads TGTGCCAGCAGTCCCGCGACAGTTTATAGCAATCAGCCCCAGCATTTT. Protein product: CASSPATVYSNQPQHF.

CDR3 region: CACQSTGRNQPQHF. The CDR3 DNA reads as TGTGCCTGCCAAAGCACAGGGCGCAATCAGCCCCAGCATTTT. The rearrangement uses TRBV30 and TRBJ1-5; D possibly corresponds to TRBD1 (6 bases). Deletions cut 6 bases from V and 2 bases from J, with 14 bases between. CDR3 size: 14 residues. Germline assignment: CDR1 GTSNPN and CDR2 SVGIG (reference sequence).

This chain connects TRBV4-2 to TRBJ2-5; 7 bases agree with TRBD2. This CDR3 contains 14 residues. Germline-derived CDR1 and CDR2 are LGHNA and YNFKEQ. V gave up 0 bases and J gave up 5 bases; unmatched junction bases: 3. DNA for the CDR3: TGTGCCAGCAGCCAAGATCCCGGGAGGGAGACCCAGTACTTC. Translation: CASSQDPGRETQYF.

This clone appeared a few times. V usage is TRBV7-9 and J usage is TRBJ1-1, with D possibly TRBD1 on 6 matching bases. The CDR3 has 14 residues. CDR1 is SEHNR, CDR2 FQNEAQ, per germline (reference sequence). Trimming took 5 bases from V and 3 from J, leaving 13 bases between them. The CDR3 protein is CASSHNRDHTEAFF. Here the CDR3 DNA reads TGTGCCAGCAGCCACAACAGGGATCACACTGAAGCTTTCTTT. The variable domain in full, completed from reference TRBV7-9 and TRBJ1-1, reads DTGVSQNPRHKITKRGQNVTFRCDPISEHNRLYWYRQTLGQGPEFLTYFQNEAQLEKSRLLSDRFSAERPKGSFSTLEIQRTEQGDSAMYLCASSHNRDHTEAFFGQGTRLTVV.

The CDR3 coding sequence is TGTGCCAGCAGCTTAGATGGGACTATCTCCTACGAGCAGTACTTC. It yields the protein CASSLDGTISYEQYF. V usage is TRBV11-2 and J usage is TRBJ2-7; 7 nucleotides line up with TRBD2. Germline V gives CDR1 SGHAT, CDR2 FQNNGV. V trimming: 0 bases; J trimming: 0 bases; junction bases outside the gene matches: 2. The CDR3 runs 15 residues.

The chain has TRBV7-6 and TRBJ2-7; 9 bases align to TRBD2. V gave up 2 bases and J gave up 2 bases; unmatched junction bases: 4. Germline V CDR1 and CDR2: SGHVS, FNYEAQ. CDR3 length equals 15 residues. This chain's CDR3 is CASSLSGGTPYEQYF. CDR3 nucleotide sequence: TGTGCCAGCAGCTTAAGCGGGGGGACCCCCTACGAGCAGTACTTC.

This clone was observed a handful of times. The CDR3 sequence: CASSRGPPTYEQYF. For the CDR3, the DNA is TGTGCCAGCTCCCGAGGGCCTCCAACCTACGAGCAGTACTTC. The V gene is TRBV2, the J gene TRBJ2-7; possible D gene TRBD2, 5 bases. This CDR3 is built from 14 residues. Deletions cut 8 bases from V and 2 bases from J, with 16 bases between. The V gene's germline CDR1 is SNHLY and CDR2 FYNNEI.

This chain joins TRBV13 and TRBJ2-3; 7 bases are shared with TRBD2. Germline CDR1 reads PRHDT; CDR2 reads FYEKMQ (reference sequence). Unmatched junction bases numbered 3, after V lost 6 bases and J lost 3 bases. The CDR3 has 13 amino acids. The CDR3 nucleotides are TGTGCCAGCAGGGGGCGGGAGACAGATACGCAGTATTTT. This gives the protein CASRGRETDTQYF.

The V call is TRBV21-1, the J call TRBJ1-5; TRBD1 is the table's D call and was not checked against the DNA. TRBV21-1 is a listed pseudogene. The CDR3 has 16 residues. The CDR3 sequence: CASSSSPGQRNQPQHF. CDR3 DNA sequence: TGTGCCAGCAGTTCCTCGCCGGGACAGAGAAATCAGCCCCAGCATTTT.